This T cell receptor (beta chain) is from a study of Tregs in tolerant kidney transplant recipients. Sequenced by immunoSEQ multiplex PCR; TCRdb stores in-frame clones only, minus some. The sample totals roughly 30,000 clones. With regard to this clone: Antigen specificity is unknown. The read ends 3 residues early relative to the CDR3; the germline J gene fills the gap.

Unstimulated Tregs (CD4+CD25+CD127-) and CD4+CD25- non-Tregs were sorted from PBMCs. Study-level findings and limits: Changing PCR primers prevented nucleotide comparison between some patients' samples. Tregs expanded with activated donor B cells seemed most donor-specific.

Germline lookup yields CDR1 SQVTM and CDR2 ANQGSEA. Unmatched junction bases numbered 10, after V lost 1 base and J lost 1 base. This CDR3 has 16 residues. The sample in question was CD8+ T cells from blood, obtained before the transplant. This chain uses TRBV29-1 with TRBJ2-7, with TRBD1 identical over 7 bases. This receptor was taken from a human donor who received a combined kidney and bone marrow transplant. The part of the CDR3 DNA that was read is TGCAGCGTTGAAGGGGTGGGGGCGACAGGGTCCTACGAG. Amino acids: CSVEGVGATGSYE. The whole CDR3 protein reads CSVEGVGATGSYEQYF.